The rows below give T cell receptor beta chains drawn from one sample of a study of cytotoxic CD8 clonotypes in ibrutinib-treated CLL. Sequenced by immunoSEQ multiplex PCR; TCRdb stores in-frame clones only, minus some. Found here are approximately 190,000 clones, 75% to 85% of them singletons; the top ten hold roughly 11%. The source material was PBMCs, sampled after 12 months of ibrutinib treatment. The source of these receptors is a human donor with chronic lymphocytic leukemia. Both conserved end residues are part of each CDR3.

v_call: TRBV19
j_call: TRBJ1-1
cdr3_aa: CASSWDRGPTEAFF

v_call: TRBV5-4
j_call: TRBJ2-4
cdr3_aa: CASSLGDGTKNIQYF

v_call: TRBV11-3
j_call: TRBJ2-2
cdr3_aa: CASSLAGTGTGELFF

v_call: TRBV7-6
j_call: TRBJ2-2
cdr3_aa: CASSLALAGGHEAWELFF

v_call: TRBV28
j_call: TRBJ2-5
cdr3_aa: CASSLGGRGEETQYF

v_call: TRBV18
j_call: TRBJ2-1
cdr3_aa: CASSLWTPRSYNEQFF

v_call: TRBV28
j_call: TRBJ2-2
cdr3_aa: CASSSSVPLPGELFF

v_call: TRBV10-3
j_call: TRBJ1-5
cdr3_aa: CAISESLGNQPQHF

v_call: TRBV10-1
j_call: TRBJ2-7
cdr3_aa: CASSEGAASSYEQYF

v_call: TRBV18
j_call: TRBJ1-2
cdr3_aa: CASSPAEGNYGYTF

v_call: TRBV5-8
j_call: TRBJ2-1
cdr3_aa: CASALVGGNEQFF

v_call: TRBV5-1
j_call: TRBJ1-1
cdr3_aa: CASSLESGAAFF

v_call: TRBV27
j_call: TRBJ2-5
cdr3_aa: CASSGGGTSQETQYF

v_call: TRBV2
j_call: TRBJ1-2
cdr3_aa: CASNPGTAYGYTF

v_call: TRBV19
j_call: TRBJ2-7
cdr3_aa: CASRGASSYEQYF

v_call: TRBV9
j_call: TRBJ1-1
cdr3_aa: CASSLDGKNTEAFF

v_call: TRBV2
j_call: TRBJ2-5
cdr3_aa: CASGYQETQYF

v_call: TRBV28
j_call: TRBJ2-7
cdr3_aa: CASSPPPRAWAGPYEQYF

v_call: TRBV5-1
j_call: TRBJ1-2
cdr3_aa: CASSLAGQDRDYTF

v_call: TRBV7-8
j_call: TRBJ1-2
cdr3_aa: CASSPSTEYGYTF

v_call: TRBV7-9
j_call: TRBJ2-1
cdr3_aa: CASSLVASGRGFSFEQFF

v_call: TRBV6-4
j_call: TRBJ2-1
cdr3_aa: CASSYSGTSGEQFF

v_call: TRBV6-4
j_call: TRBJ1-6
cdr3_aa: CALRLINSPLHF

v_call: TRBV19
j_call: TRBJ2-7
cdr3_aa: CASSTGLAGAYEQYF

v_call: TRBV6-1
j_call: TRBJ2-7
cdr3_aa: CASSQAYEQYF

v_call: TRBV9
j_call: TRBJ2-3
cdr3_aa: CASSVEGGADTQYF

v_call: TRBV2
j_call: TRBJ2-7
cdr3_aa: CASSGTGGEQYF